These T cell receptor beta chains were read from a single sample in a study of cytomegalovirus exposure and HLA in healthy donors. Libraries were prepared by immunoSEQ multiplex PCR; TCRdb keeps only in-frame clonotypes and omits some of them. The data hold about 120,000 clones, with around 84% observed a single time. The sequencing sample was made of PBMCs. All receptors come from a woman in her 30s in good health and CMV-seropositive. The CDR3 runs from the conserved cysteine through the conserved F or W. Fields, in order: CDR3 DNA, CDR3 protein, D gene, V gene, clone size, J gene. The D gene is left open where the match is weak. Size values are once, few and many counts, or a class for expanded clones, and some rows have none.

TGTGCCAGCAGAAACCCGGGACAGGGGCTTTACGAGCAGTACTTC	CASRNPGQGLYEQYF	TRBD1	TRBV6-1	.	TRBJ2-7
TGTGCCAGCAGCTACCGGGTCTCTGAGCAGTTCTTC	CASSYRVSEQFF	.	TRBV7-9	.	TRBJ2-1
TGTGCCAGCAGCCCCGACCCTAGCTCCTACGAGCAGTACTTC	CASSPDPSSYEQYF	.	TRBV7-2	.	TRBJ2-7
TGTGCCAGCAGCCATTCCTCGGGACGGGGGAATCAGCCCCAGCATTTT	CASSHSSGRGNQPQHF	.	TRBV11-2	once	TRBJ1-5
TGCGCCAGCAGTCAAGGGACAGGGTTGAGTGCCAACGTCCTGACTTTC	CASSQGTGLSANVLTF	TRBD1	TRBV23-1	.	TRBJ2-6
TGCAGCGTTGAAGGAGACCGGGGGGGGAACCCCTACGAGCAGTACTTC	CSVEGDRGGNPYEQYF	TRBD2	TRBV29-1	.	TRBJ2-7
TGTGCCAGCAGTGTTGACGGGGGGGTGTCCTACAATGAGCAGTTCTTC	CASSVDGGVSYNEQFF	TRBD2	TRBV6-4	.	TRBJ2-1
TGTGCCAGCAGCTTTTCGACAGGGTTGCCAGATACGCAGTATTTT	CASSFSTGLPDTQYF	TRBD1	TRBV5-6	.	TRBJ2-3
TGCGCCAGCAGCCCCACAGACAGGGGTGGGCTGGGGAATGGCTACACCTTC	CASSPTDRGGLGNGYTF	TRBD1	TRBV5-1	.	TRBJ1-2
TGCGCCAGCAGCTTGGTGGCTAGCGGGGGGGAGCAGTACTTC	CASSLVASGGEQYF	TRBD2	TRBV5-1	.	TRBJ2-7
TGTGCCAGCAGCACGCCCAGGGTGGGCACTGAAGCTTTCTTT	CASSTPRVGTEAFF	.	TRBV11-2	.	TRBJ1-1
TGTGCTAGTGGTTTGGTCACCGGACAGGGAGGATACGAGCAGTACTTC	CASGLVTGQGGYEQYF	TRBD1	TRBV12-5	few	TRBJ2-7
TGTGCCAGCTCACGGGAGGACCGTACGACCTACGAGCAGTACTTC	CASSREDRTTYEQYF	.	TRBV18	.	TRBJ2-7
TGTGCCAGTTCCCAACAAAAGGCGGGACTAGCGGCCGGGGAGCTGTTTTTT	CASSQQKAGLAAGELFF	TRBD2	TRBV19	.	TRBJ2-2
TGTGCCAGCAGCTTACCTTCGCGGGGGGGGCCGGGTGGGACCCAGTACTTC	CASSLPSRGGPGGTQYF	TRBD2	TRBV7-2	.	TRBJ2-5
TGTGCCAGCAGTTCATCTAGCGGGGGGAGCTACGAGCAGTACTTC	CASSSSSGGSYEQYF	TRBD2	TRBV6-5	.	TRBJ2-7
TGCGCCAGCAGCCTGAGGGACACGCGGGCCTACAATGAGCAGTTCTTC	CASSLRDTRAYNEQFF	.	TRBV5-1	.	TRBJ2-1
TGTGCCAGCAGCTACGCCGGGACAGGGGTTTATGGCGGCTACACCTTC	CASSYAGTGVYGGYTF	TRBD1	TRBV11-2	.	TRBJ1-2